One and the same sample provided the 18 T cell receptor beta chains below, sequenced in a study of blood T cell repertoires in COVID-19. Sequencing was performed with immunoSEQ multiplex PCR; in TCRdb, only in-frame clones are kept and a portion is missing. The sample includes approximately 180,000 clones, approximately 89% of them seen just once. Sequencing was performed on PBMCs or T cells enriched from blood (not recorded which). The receptors derive from a woman aged 40-49 years with acute COVID-19.

The chain uses TRBV19 and TRBJ1-5, with D perhaps matching TRBD1 (5 bases). Trimming removed 5 bases at V and 1 base at J, with 9 bases between. The CDR3 totals 14 residues. The germline CDR1 and CDR2 sequences are LNHDA and SQIVND (reference sequence). CDR3 loop: CASSGAASNQPQHF. The CDR3 DNA sequence: TGTGCCAGTAGTGGGGCAGCCAGCAATCAGCCCCAGCATTTT.

The chain uses TRBV25-1 and TRBJ2-7, with TRBD1 matching 10 bases. Unmatched junction bases numbered 12, after V lost 5 bases and J lost 5 bases. Germline CDR1 reads MGHDK; CDR2 reads SYGVNS. This CDR3 region has 16 residues. The CDR3 here is CASSWHRGQGSNEQYF. The DNA for the CDR3 is TGTGCCAGCAGTTGGCATCGGGGACAGGGGTCAAACGAGCAGTACTTC.

The V call is TRBV4-1, the J call TRBJ2-1, with TRBD2 matching over 7 bases. V lost 0 bases to trimming and J lost 10 bases; unmatched junction nucleotides: 12. The CDR3 sequence is 16 residues long. The germline gives CDR1 MGHRA, CDR2 YSYEKL. The CDR3 DNA reads as TGCGCCAGCAGCCAAGAAAAGTGGGAGGGGAGGCGGGAGCAGTTCTTC. Its protein product is CASSQEKWEGRREQFF.

This clone was picked up one time. The J gene is TRBJ1-2, the V gene TRBV2; 7 bases fit TRBD1. The CDR3 has 13 residues. Germline V gives CDR1 SNHLY, CDR2 FYNNEI. J lost 4 bases, V lost 8 bases, and 7 bases had no gene match. CDR3 nucleotide sequence: TGTGCCAGCGGGCGACAGGGAACCTATGGCTACACCTTC. Its protein product is CASGRQGTYGYTF.

This clone was observed once. The chain couples TRBV29-1 to TRBJ2-5, with D hard to call. Deletions cut 4 bases from V and 1 base from J, with 10 bases between. This CDR3 spans 13 amino acids. Germline loops: CDR1 SQVTM, CDR2 ANQGSEA. DNA for the CDR3: TGCAGCGTTGCCCCTGGCGGCCAAGAGACCCAGTACTTC. Amino acids: CSVAPGGQETQYF.

The gene calls are TRBV3-1 (or the pseudogene TRBV3-2) and TRBJ1-2; no definite D call. The germline CDR1 and CDR2 sequences are LGHDT and YNNKEL (reference sequence). V lost 1 base to trimming and J lost 4 bases, with 10 bases between them. The CDR3 runs to 14 residues. CDR3 nucleotides: TGTGCCAGCAGCCAAGGGCTCTCGGGCTATGGCTACACCTTC. Amino acid sequence: CASSQGLSGYGYTF.

The chain is built from TRBV10-3 and TRBJ1-6; TRBD1 matches 7 bases. This CDR3 is 14 amino acids long. The V and J ends lost 10 bases and 0 bases, in that order; junction bases with no gene match: 3. Germline lookup yields CDR1 ENHRY and CDR2 SYGVKD. CDR3 in amino acids: CANRGSSYNSPLHF. The CDR3 DNA sequence: TGTGCCAACAGGGGCAGCTCCTATAATTCACCCCTCCACTTT.

This clone occurred once. The rearrangement links TRBV15 to TRBJ2-1; 10 bases line up with TRBD1. CDR1 and CDR2 from the germline V gene are LNHNV and YYDKDF (reference sequence). This CDR3 has 14 amino acids. V lost 6 bases and J lost 7; bases outside the gene matches: 6. The CDR3 bases are TGTGCCACCAGACGGACAGGGGGAACTAATGAGCAGTTCTTC. Amino acid sequence: CATRRTGGTNEQFF.

This sequence joins TRBV24-1 and TRBJ2-1; 10 bases match TRBD2. CDR3 size: 14 residues. Germline V lookup: CDR1 KGHDR, CDR2 SFDVKD. After removal of 6 bases from V and 8 bases from J, the junction contained 6 bases not matched to a gene. CDR3: CATSTSGAKDEQFF. DNA for the CDR3: TGTGCCACCAGTACTAGCGGGGCGAAAGATGAGCAGTTCTTC.

V usage is TRBV5-1 and J usage is TRBJ1-2, with D maybe TRBD1 (5 bases). Germline CDR1 and CDR2: SGHRS and YFSETQ. V was cut by 0 bases and J by 6 bases, with 9 bases left in between. CDR3 size: 13 residues. The CDR3 loop reads CASSLAMTDGYTF. In nucleotides, the CDR3 is TGCGCCAGCAGCTTGGCGATGACAGATGGCTACACCTTC.

V and J are TRBV5-1 and TRBJ2-7, with TRBD2 matching over 14 bases. Germline CDR1 SGHRS, CDR2 YFSETQ. J gave up 3 bases and V 4 bases, and 3 bases lay outside the gene matches. The CDR3 loop spans 15 amino acids. DNA of the CDR3: TGCGCCAGCAGCAAAGGGACTAGCGGGAGCTACGAGCAGTACTTC. It encodes CASSKGTSGSYEQYF.

The J gene is TRBJ2-7, the V gene TRBV27, with D maybe TRBD2 (6 bases). Germline CDR1 reads MNHEY; CDR2 reads SMNVEV (reference sequence). V was pared by 5 bases and J by 4 bases, with 12 bases between. The CDR3 extends over 13 amino acids. The CDR3: CASSSGGPYEQYF. The CDR3 nucleotides read TGTGCCAGCAGTAGTGGAGGGCCATACGAGCAGTACTTC.

This chain uses TRBV7-3 with TRBJ2-1, with 8 bases fitting TRBD2. The V gene end was trimmed by 4 bases and the J gene end by 7 bases; junction bases not matched to a gene: 9. The CDR3 loop spans 15 amino acids. Germline V gives CDR1 SGHTA, CDR2 FQGTGA. CDR3 residues: CASSSGLGPRNEQFF. CDR3 nucleotides: TGTGCCAGCAGCTCGGGACTAGGGCCACGTAATGAGCAGTTCTTC.

The chain links TRBV21-1 to TRBJ1-1; TRBD1 is the table's D call, not checked against the DNA. TRBV21-1 has pseudogene status. CDR3 size: 15 residues. CDR3 sequence: CASSKELTGNTEAFF. DNA for the CDR3: TGTGCCAGCAGCAAAGAGTTAACAGGGAACACTGAAGCTTTCTTT.

The V gene is TRBV5-1, the J gene TRBJ1-1, with D possibly matching TRBD1 (5 bases). Trimming stripped 3 bases from V and 1 base from J, with 10 bases between. CDR3 length: 14 amino acids. Germline assignment: CDR1 SGHRS and CDR2 YFSETQ. The CDR3 is CASSSGLPNTEAFF. CDR3 nucleotides: TGCGCCAGCAGCTCGGGACTCCCGAACACTGAAGCTTTCTTT.

The chain carries TRBV5-1 and TRBJ2-2; maybe TRBD2 (6 bases). The V gene's germline CDR1 is SGHRS and CDR2 YFSETQ. V was clipped by 0 bases and J by 3 bases, with 15 bases between them. The CDR3 contains 17 residues. The CDR3 nucleotides read TGCGCCAGCAGCTTGGCAGTGACTAGTACCGACACCGGGGAGCTGTTTTTT. Residues: CASSLAVTSTDTGELFF.

The chain combines TRBV30 with TRBJ1-1; D is unclear. The germline gives CDR1 GTSNPN, CDR2 SVGIG (reference sequence). V gave up 0 bases and J gave up 6 bases, with 11 bases separating them. The CDR3 consists of 13 residues. CDR3 sequence reads: CAWSVSRRAEAFF. CDR3 sequence (DNA): TGTGCCTGGAGTGTAAGCCGGCGGGCTGAAGCTTTCTTT.

The chain joins TRBV6-5 to TRBJ2-3; weak D call: TRBD1 (6 bases). V was trimmed by 7 bases and J by 0 bases, leaving 8 bases between them. The CDR3 has 13 amino acids. Germline V CDR1 and CDR2: MNHEY, SVGAGI. CDR3 sequence reads: CASNTGSTDTQYF. The CDR3 DNA is TGTGCCAGCAACACAGGGAGCACAGATACGCAGTATTTT.